This TCR beta chain was captured in a study of cytomegalovirus exposure and HLA in healthy donors. The sample holds a few counts of this clone. Its target is unknown. The CDR3 consists of 15 residues. Germline CDR1 and CDR2: SGHRS and YFSETQ. The J segment lost 3 bases and the V segment lost 4 bases, leaving 7 bases of the junction unmatched. Study-wide findings and caveats: Fewer N-insertions than the approximately 680-donor mean were reportedly shown by an Asian-associated ancestry cluster in a later analysis.

Amplification used 60 Vbeta primers and 13 Jbeta primers. How the authors handled the data: There were 70 million to 95 million unique TCR beta chains by a later count, and some 12 million of them were shared. The data were produced by immunoSEQ multiplex PCR, yet TCRdb's version contains in-frame clones alone and is incomplete. The DNA was the basis for D and trimming; V, J and clone size are from that table. The sample lists more than 150,000 clones, roughly 87% occurring once. The chain is built from TRBV5-1 and TRBJ2-4, with 7 positions matching TRBD1. The sequenced sample consisted of PBMCs. This receptor was obtained from a girl less than two years old in good health and CMV-seronegative. CDR3 DNA: TGCGCCAGCAGCCCTGACAGGGTGGGCAAAAACATTCAGTACTTC. Translating gives CASSPDRVGKNIQYF.